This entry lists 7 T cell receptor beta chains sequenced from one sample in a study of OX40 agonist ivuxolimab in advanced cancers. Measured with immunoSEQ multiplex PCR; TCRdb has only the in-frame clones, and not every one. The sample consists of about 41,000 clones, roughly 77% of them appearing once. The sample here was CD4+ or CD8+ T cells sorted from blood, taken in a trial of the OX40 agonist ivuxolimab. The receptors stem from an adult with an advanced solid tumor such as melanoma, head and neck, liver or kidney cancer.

CDR3 region: CASSLPAREQFF. CDR3 in DNA: TGTGCCAGCAGCCTCCCCGCGAGGGAGCAGTTCTTC. V is TRBV7-6 and J is TRBJ2-1; D unclear. The CDR3 contains 12 residues. Between the trimmed V and J ends, which lost 5 bases and 10 bases, there was a span of 12 bases. The germline gives CDR1 SGHVS, CDR2 FNYEAQ.

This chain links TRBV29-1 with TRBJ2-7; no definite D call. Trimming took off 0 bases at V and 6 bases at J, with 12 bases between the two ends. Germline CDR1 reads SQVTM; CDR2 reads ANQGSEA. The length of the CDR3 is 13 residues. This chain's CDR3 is CSVEDRQAGEQYF. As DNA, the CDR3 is TGCAGCGTTGAAGATCGGCAGGCCGGCGAGCAGTACTTC.

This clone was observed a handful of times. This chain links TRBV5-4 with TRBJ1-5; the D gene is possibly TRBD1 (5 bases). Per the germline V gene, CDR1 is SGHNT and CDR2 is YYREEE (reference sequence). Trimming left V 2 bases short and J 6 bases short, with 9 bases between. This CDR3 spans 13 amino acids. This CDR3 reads CASSFGGVQPQHF. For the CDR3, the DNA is TGTGCCAGCAGCTTCGGGGGTGTTCAGCCCCAGCATTTT.

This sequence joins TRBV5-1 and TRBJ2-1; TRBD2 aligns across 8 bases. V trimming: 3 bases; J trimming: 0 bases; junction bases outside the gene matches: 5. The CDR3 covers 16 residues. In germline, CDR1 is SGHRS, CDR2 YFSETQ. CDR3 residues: CASSYTTSGSYNEQFF. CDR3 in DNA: TGCGCCAGCAGCTACACCACTAGCGGCTCCTACAATGAGCAGTTCTTC.

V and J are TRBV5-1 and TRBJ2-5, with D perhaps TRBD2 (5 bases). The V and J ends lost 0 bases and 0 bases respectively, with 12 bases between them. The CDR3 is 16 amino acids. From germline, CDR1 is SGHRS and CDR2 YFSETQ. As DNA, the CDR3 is TGCGCCAGCAGCTTGGCCTTCGTGCGGGACCAAGAGACCCAGTACTTC. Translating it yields CASSLAFVRDQETQYF.

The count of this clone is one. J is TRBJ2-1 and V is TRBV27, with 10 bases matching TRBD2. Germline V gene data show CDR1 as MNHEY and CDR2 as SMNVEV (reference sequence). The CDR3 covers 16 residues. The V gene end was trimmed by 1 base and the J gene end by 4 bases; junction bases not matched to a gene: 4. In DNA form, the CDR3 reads TGTGCCAGCAGTTTATATGGGACTAGCGATTACAATGAGCAGTTCTTC. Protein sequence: CASSLYGTSDYNEQFF.

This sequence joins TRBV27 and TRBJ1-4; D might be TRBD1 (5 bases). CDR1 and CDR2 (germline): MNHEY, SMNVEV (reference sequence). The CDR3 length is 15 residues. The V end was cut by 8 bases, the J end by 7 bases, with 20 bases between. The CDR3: CASGQFGGWGEKLFF. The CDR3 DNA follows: TGTGCCAGCGGGCAATTTGGGGGGTGGGGTGAAAAACTGTTTTTT.